Sequencing of this TCR beta chain was carried out in a study of PD-1 and CTLA-4 blockade in melanoma. Germline V gene lookup returns CDR1 MDHEN and CDR2 SYDVKM. Trimming took 8 bases from V and 3 from J; bases not matched to a gene: 9. The CDR3 totals 15 residues. The data were produced by immunoSEQ multiplex PCR, yet TCRdb's version contains in-frame clones alone and is incomplete. The sample yields 25,000 to 40,000 clones, approximately 90% seen once. The source was CD8+ T cells from peripheral blood, collected from a patient given anti-PD-1 treatment. The TCR originated in a human donor with melanoma. The rearrangement links TRBV28 to TRBJ2-1; 8 bases agree with TRBD1. CDR3 DNA: TGTGCCAGCGGGAATCAGGGGGCTCTCTACAATGAGCAGTTCTTC. It yields the protein CASGNQGALYNEQFF.